This T cell receptor beta chain is from a study of response to subunit inactivated influenza vaccine. Notes on the study in general: Authors suggested each seasonal flu vaccination may recruit only limited numbers of new T cells.

TCRdb ran MiXCR on the RT-PCR reads and lists one entry per CDR3 protein. The sample shows just under 250,000 distinct CDR3 sequences, over 9% of them seen only once. To note about this clonotype: Its specificity is not known.

The receptor was isolated from a man aged 50 to 60 who received an inactivated influenza vaccine. This sample comprised non-naive T cells sorted from PBMCs, obtained 14 days before vaccination.

DNA of the CDR3: TGCGCCAGCAGCTTGGCGACAGGATCCACTGAAGCTTTCTTT. This sequence encodes CASSLATGSTEAFF. The V call is TRBV5-1, the J call TRBJ1-1, with a tentative D call TRBD1 (6 bases). This CDR3 has 14 residues. CDR1 and CDR2 (germline): SGHRS, YFSETQ. The ends were cut back, 0 bases at V and 4 bases at J, with 10 bases in the middle.